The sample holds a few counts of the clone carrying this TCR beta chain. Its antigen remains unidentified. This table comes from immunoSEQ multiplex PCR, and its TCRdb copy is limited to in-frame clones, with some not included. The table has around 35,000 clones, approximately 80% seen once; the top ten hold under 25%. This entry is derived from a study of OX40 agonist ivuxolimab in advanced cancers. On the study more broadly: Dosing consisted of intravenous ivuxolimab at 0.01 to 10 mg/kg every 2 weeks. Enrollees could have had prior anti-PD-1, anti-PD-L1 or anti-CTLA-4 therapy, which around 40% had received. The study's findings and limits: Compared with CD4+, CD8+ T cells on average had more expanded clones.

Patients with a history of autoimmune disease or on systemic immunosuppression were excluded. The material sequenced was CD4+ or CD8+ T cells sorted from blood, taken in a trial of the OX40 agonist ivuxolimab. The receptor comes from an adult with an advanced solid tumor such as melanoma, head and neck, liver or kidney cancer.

The CDR3 here is CATEPTGIGLHQPQHF. CDR3 in DNA: TGTGCCACCGAACCTACAGGGATCGGTCTGCATCAGCCCCAGCATTTT. The chain is built from TRBV19 and TRBJ1-5; TRBD1 might be the D (6 bases). Germline CDR1 reads LNHDA; CDR2 reads SQIVND (reference sequence). This CDR3 is built from 16 residues. V lost 10 bases, J lost 5 bases, and 24 bases lay in between.